Each of the 31 T cell receptor beta chains below was sequenced from the same sample in a study of T-cell memory formation after mild COVID-19. Using its own MiXCR run on the 5' RACE reads, TCRdb lists one record per CDR3 protein. The data show over 400,000 distinct CDR3 sequences, with 20% to 30% seen just once and roughly 13% held by the top ten. The sample taken for sequencing was PBMCs or a T cell subset sorted from them (not recorded which). Every receptor here comes from an adult woman who had mild COVID-19 (a few samples of this study predate the infection). Cell type and time point are not known.

This clonotype appeared a few times. This chain connects TRBV4-3 to TRBJ1-2, with 8 bases matching TRBD1. V lost 0 bases and J lost 4; bases outside the gene matches: 4. The CDR3 is 15 amino acids. Germline CDR1 is LGHNA and CDR2 is YSLEER. The DNA of the CDR3 is TGCGCCAGCAGCCAAGAAGGGCAGGGGGCCTATGGCTACACCTTC. This gives the protein CASSQEGQGAYGYTF.

The chain links TRBV6-5 to TRBJ1-4; unclear D gene. The V and J ends lost 6 bases and 5 bases respectively, with 16 bases between them. CDR1 is MNHEY, CDR2 SVGAGI, per germline. This CDR3 contains 15 residues. The CDR3, as DNA: TGTGCCAGCAGATGGGGTCGGTTACCCAATGAAAAACTGTTTTTT. It encodes CASRWGRLPNEKLFF.

This clonotype turned up a few times. The chain uses TRBV20-1 and TRBJ2-4; D gene uncertain. From germline, CDR1 is DFQATT and CDR2 SNEGSKA (reference sequence). The length of the CDR3 is 10 residues. V lost 6 bases and J lost 6, with 6 bases in between. The CDR3 region is CSAPLNIQYF. The CDR3 nucleotides read TGCAGTGCCCCTTTAAACATTCAGTACTTC.

The chain couples TRBV5-1 to TRBJ2-1; 13 nucleotides match TRBD2. This CDR3 contains 15 residues. V lost 2 bases, J lost 7 bases, and 3 bases stayed unmatched. Per germline, CDR1 SGHRS and CDR2 YFSETQ. The CDR3 DNA reads TGCGCCAGCAGCTTACGGGGACTAGCGGGAAATGAGCAGTTCTTC. Translating gives CASSLRGLAGNEQFF.

In this sample, this clonotype turned up once. The chain employs TRBV20-1 and TRBJ2-7, with D perhaps TRBD1 (5 bases). Trimming left V 1 base short and J 4 bases short, with 8 bases between. This CDR3 has 12 residues. CDR1 is DFQATT, CDR2 SNEGSKA, per germline (reference sequence). CDR3 sequence: CSARADRYEQYF. The CDR3 DNA reads as TGCAGTGCTAGAGCCGACAGATACGAGCAGTACTTC.

This clonotype has more than one count but fewer than ten. V is TRBV14 and J is TRBJ1-1; D is possibly TRBD1 (5 bases). The length of the CDR3 is 13 residues. V dropped 8 bases and J dropped 1 base, with 11 bases sitting between them. CDR1 is SGHDN and CDR2 is FVKESK in the germline V gene. CDR3 in DNA: TGTGCCAGCGCGCGAGACAGGAACACTGAAGCTTTCTTT. Translated: CASARDRNTEAFF. The whole variable domain, filled in from reference TRBV14 and TRBJ1-1, reads EAGVTQFPSHSVIEKGQTVTLRCDPISGHDNLYWYRRVMGKEIKFLLHFVKESKQDESGMPNNRFLAERTGGTYSTLKVQPAELEDSGVYFCASARDRNTEAFFGQGTRLTVV.

This chain connects TRBV12-3 or TRBV12-4 to TRBJ2-4, with 7 bases that match TRBD2. The CDR3 covers 16 residues. Trimming at V came to 4 bases and at J to 1 base, leaving 7 bases not matched to a gene. The CDR3, as DNA: TGTGCCAGCAGTTCGTATACGCGGGAGGCCAAAAACATTCAGTACTTC. Encoded protein: CASSSYTREAKNIQYF.

The CDR3 sequence is CSARPTGAEYF. As DNA, the CDR3 is TGCAGTGCCCGGCCGACAGGGGCAGAGTATTTT. The rearrangement joins TRBV20-1 to TRBJ2-3; 8 positions agree with TRBD1. Looked up from germline, CDR1 is DFQATT and CDR2 is SNEGSKA (reference sequence). The CDR3 has 11 residues. Germline trimming cut 6 bases from V and 13 bases from J; bases unmatched to any gene: 9.

The chain employs TRBV5-1 and TRBJ2-7; 8 positions agree with TRBD2. CDR3 length: 17 amino acids. Germline V CDR1 and CDR2: SGHRS, YFSETQ. After removal of 4 bases from V and 3 bases from J, the junction contained 15 bases not matched to a gene. The CDR3 protein is CASSPYPRRREVYEQYF. The DNA of the CDR3 is TGCGCCAGCAGCCCATACCCCCGGAGGCGGGAGGTCTACGAGCAGTACTTC.

This chain uses TRBV6-6 with TRBJ2-1, with D possibly TRBD1 on 6 matching bases. The CDR3 consists of 15 residues. V was cut by 0 bases and J by 6 bases, with 12 bases left in between. Germline CDR1 MNHNY, CDR2 SVGAGI (reference sequence). Here the CDR3 DNA reads TGTGCCAGCAGTTACTCAAACAGGGTGGTCAATGAGCAGTTCTTC. Protein: CASSYSNRVVNEQFF.

This clonotype occurred a few times. The chain has TRBV28 and TRBJ2-3, with D hard to call. This CDR3 contains 11 residues. V gave up 8 bases and J gave up 5 bases, with 8 bases separating them. Germline CDR1 and CDR2: MDHEN and SYDVKM. CDR3 region: CASGHKDTQYF. The CDR3 coding sequence is TGTGCCAGCGGTCACAAAGATACGCAGTATTTT.

This clonotype showed up just a few times. This chain links TRBV4-2 with TRBJ2-2; 13 bases line up with TRBD2. V lost 2 bases to trimming and J lost 4 bases; unmatched junction nucleotides: 7. Germline V CDR1 and CDR2: LGHNA, YNFKEQ. This CDR3 has 18 residues. In nucleotides, the CDR3 is TGTGCCAGCAGCCAACGGACTAGCGGGAGTGGAGGCACCGGGGAGCTGTTTTTT. Its translation: CASSQRTSGSGGTGELFF.

This chain connects TRBV5-1 to TRBJ2-7; TRBD2 might be the D (5 bases). There are 15 residues in the CDR3. The germline V and J ends were trimmed by 1 base and 6 bases, with 17 bases remaining between them. The germline CDR1 and CDR2 sequences are SGHRS and YFSETQ. The CDR3 loop reads CASSLMAGGSGEQYF. In nucleotides, the CDR3 is TGCGCCAGCAGCTTGATGGCAGGAGGTTCGGGCGAGCAGTACTTC.

This clonotype came up a few times. The CDR3 loop reads CASSYGHAGANVLTF. The DNA for the CDR3 is TGTGCCAGCAGTTACGGACACGCTGGGGCCAACGTCCTGACTTTC. V gene TRBV6-5 combines with J gene TRBJ2-6, with D tentatively TRBD1 (5 bases). Trimming shortened V by 2 bases and J by 2 bases, and 7 bases separated the two germline ends. Germline loops: CDR1 MNHEY, CDR2 SVGAGI. The CDR3 runs 15 residues.

J is TRBJ2-3 and V is TRBV4-2; 9 nucleotides line up with TRBD2. CDR1 and CDR2 (germline): LGHNA, YNFKEQ. This CDR3 contains 18 residues. V shed 3 bases and J 1 base; nucleotides not matched to a gene: 11. CDR3: CASSQRASGVPGTDTQYF. In DNA, the CDR3 is TGTGCCAGCAGCCAGCGGGCTAGCGGGGTCCCCGGCACAGATACGCAGTATTTT.

In its sample, this clonotype was seen a few times. This chain uses TRBV30 with TRBJ1-3; D might be TRBD1 (5 bases). V gave up 0 bases and J gave up 4 bases, with 16 bases separating them. Germline V lookup: CDR1 GTSNPN, CDR2 SVGIG (reference sequence). The CDR3 covers 16 residues. CDR3 nucleotide sequence: TGTGCCTGGAGTGTTTCTGGGGGATTAACCGGAAACACCATATATTTT. It translates to CAWSVSGGLTGNTIYF.

The chain combines TRBV7-9 with TRBJ2-7, with a weak D call TRBD1 (6 bases). The V gene lost 2 bases and the J gene lost 6 bases, with 8 bases spanning the gap. Germline CDR1 reads SEHNR; CDR2 reads FQNEAQ (reference sequence). This CDR3 has 12 amino acids. CDR3 coding DNA: TGTGCCAGCAGCTTAAGGGGGACCGAGCAGTACTTC. Translating it yields CASSLRGTEQYF.

This clonotype was counted only a few times. This sequence joins TRBV6-1 and TRBJ2-7; D gene unclear. V shed 7 bases and J shed 1 base, with 11 bases lying between them. The germline CDR1 and CDR2 sequences are MNHNS and SASEGT. The CDR3 contains 13 residues. The CDR3 sequence is CASTLIPSYEQYF. The CDR3 DNA follows: TGTGCCAGCACTCTCATTCCGTCCTACGAGCAGTACTTC.

Remarks on this clonotype: One end of the junction is discordant with germline, which a read error may explain. CDR3 sequence (DNA): TGTCCCAGCAGTGAATCCGGGACTAGCGGCCAAGAGACCCAGTACTTC. Translating it yields CPSSESGTSGQETQYF. This chain joins TRBV25-1 and TRBJ2-5; 11 positions agree with TRBD2. The CDR3 extends over 16 amino acids. CDR1 MGHDK and CDR2 SYGVNS come from the germline V gene.

V is TRBV5-6 and J is TRBJ2-1; 9 bases are a match to TRBD2. V shed 4 bases and J 4 bases; nucleotides not matched to a gene: 15. The CDR3 contains 18 residues. Germline assignment: CDR1 SGHDT and CDR2 YYEEEE. This CDR3 reads CASSRGPYRTSDYNEQFF. The CDR3 DNA follows: TGTGCCAGCAGCCGGGGCCCCTATAGGACTAGCGATTACAATGAGCAGTTCTTC.

The rearrangement joins TRBV12-3 or TRBV12-4 to TRBJ2-7, with 7 positions matching TRBD1. V dropped 6 bases and J dropped 9; count of bases not matched to a gene: 5. CDR3 length: 11 amino acids. CDR3 residues: CASSSGTAQYF. The CDR3 DNA follows: TGTGCCAGCAGCTCCGGGACAGCGCAGTACTTC.

The CDR3 DNA reads TGTGCCACCCGTGGAACTCATCGTGAGGCCTACAATGAGCAGTTCTTC. Translation gives CATRGTHREAYNEQFF. The V and J genes are TRBV24-1 and TRBJ2-1; D is unresolved. V gave up 9 bases and J gave up 2 bases, with 19 bases separating them. CDR1 KGHDR and CDR2 SFDVKD come from the germline V gene. The CDR3 consists of 16 residues.

J is TRBJ2-4 and V is TRBV5-1; 7 bases agree with TRBD1. From germline, CDR1 is SGHRS and CDR2 YFSETQ. The CDR3 consists of 15 residues. Trimming took 1 base from V and 5 from J; bases not matched to a gene: 6. This chain's CDR3 is CASSLFVTGENIQYF. CDR3 sequence (DNA): TGCGCCAGCAGCTTGTTCGTCACAGGGGAAAACATTCAGTACTTC.

This sequence joins TRBV9 and TRBJ2-5; tentative D call: TRBD1 (6 bases). The CDR3 consists of 16 residues. Per the germline V gene, CDR1 is SGDLS and CDR2 is YYNGEE. V lost 3 bases and J 0 bases, leaving 15 bases between the germline ends. The CDR3 sequence: CASSGDISSYQETQYF. The CDR3 region has the DNA TGTGCCAGCAGCGGGGACATAAGCTCGTACCAAGAGACCCAGTACTTC.

The V and J genes are TRBV18 and TRBJ2-3; 14 bases are shared with TRBD2. CDR1 KGHSH and CDR2 LQKENI come from the germline V gene. The CDR3 loop spans 15 amino acids. After removal of 3 bases from V and 10 bases from J, the junction contained 6 bases not matched to a gene. The CDR3 here is CASSPGLAGASAQYF. CDR3 sequence (DNA): TGTGCCAGCTCACCGGGACTAGCGGGGGCCTCTGCGCAGTATTTT. The variable domain in full, completed from reference TRBV18 and TRBJ2-3, reads NAGVMQNPRHLVRRRGQEARLRCSPMKGHSHVYWYRQLPEEGLKFMVYLQKENIIDESGMPKERFSAEFPKEGPSILRIQQVVRGDSAAYFCASSPGLAGASAQYFGPGTRLTVL.

V gene TRBV20-1 combines with J gene TRBJ2-6, with D perhaps matching TRBD1 or TRBD2 (5 bases each). This CDR3 has 19 amino acids. V was cut by 3 bases and J by 0 bases, with 21 bases left in between. The germline V gene has CDR1 DFQATT and CDR2 SNEGSKA (reference sequence). This CDR3 is CSARLQWGGPSSGANVLTF. The CDR3 DNA sequence: TGCAGTGCTAGGCTTCAGTGGGGCGGGCCGAGCTCTGGGGCCAACGTCCTGACTTTC.

This clonotype showed up just a few times. The chain links TRBV7-3 to TRBJ2-1; D is possibly TRBD1 (5 bases). Germline V gives CDR1 SGHTA, CDR2 FQGTGA. The length of the CDR3 is 14 residues. Trimming stripped 3 bases from V and 6 bases from J, with 12 bases between. For the CDR3, the DNA is TGTGCCAGCAGCTTCGTTCATACAGGCAATGAGCAGTTCTTC. Encoded protein: CASSFVHTGNEQFF.

This clonotype was found a few times. The chain employs TRBV18 and TRBJ2-6; no reliable D call. CDR1 is KGHSH, CDR2 LQKENI, per germline. The ends were cut back, 1 base at V and 4 bases at J, with 8 bases in the middle. This CDR3 is 15 amino acids long. The CDR3 region has the DNA TGTGCCAGCTCACCACGGGCGCGGGGGGCCAACGTCCTGACTTTC. Its protein product is CASSPRARGANVLTF.

This chain connects TRBV30 to TRBJ2-1, with 7 bases fitting TRBD2. CDR3 length: 17 amino acids. Germline assignment: CDR1 GTSNPN and CDR2 SVGIG (reference sequence). J lost 0 bases, V lost 1 base, and 9 bases had no gene match. In DNA form, the CDR3 reads TGTGCCTGGAGTGGGCGCGGGAGCGTCATCTCCTACAATGAGCAGTTCTTC. Its protein product is CAWSGRGSVISYNEQFF.

This clonotype appeared a few times. The chain recombines TRBV3-1 with TRBJ1-1, with 8 bases matching TRBD1. After removal of 1 base from V and 5 bases from J, the junction contained 6 bases not matched to a gene. The CDR3 runs 15 residues. From germline, CDR1 is LGHDT and CDR2 YNNKEL (reference sequence). The CDR3 nucleotides are TGTGCCAGCAGCCAAGGTTCAGGGGGCTTGACTGAAGCTTTCTTT. This codes for CASSQGSGGLTEAFF.

This rearrangement joins TRBV25-1 to TRBJ1-3; D is undetermined. This CDR3 spans 15 amino acids. The V gene lost 0 bases and the J gene lost 1 base, with 7 bases spanning the gap. Per the germline V gene, CDR1 is MGHDK and CDR2 is SYGVNS. The CDR3: CASSEYGGSGNTIYF. CDR3 bases: TGTGCCAGCAGTGAATATGGAGGGTCTGGAAACACCATATATTTT.